This T cell receptor beta chain was sequenced during a study of T cells after yellow fever vaccination. Study in general: Preparation of fractions with low cell numbers was performed using SMART-Seq v4 Ultra Low Input.

This clonotype came up a few times. What it binds is not known. Germline V gene data show CDR1 as SGHRS and CDR2 as YFSETQ. V lost 4 bases, J lost 3 bases, and 5 bases stayed unmatched. The CDR3 consists of 15 residues. Points from the study as a whole: Researchers cautioned that FACS-sorted repertoires could harbor abundant clonotypes contaminating from the bulk population.

TCR cDNA, made by 5'RACE template switching, carried an added universal primer site and UMIs. TCRdb processed the 5' RACE reads anew with MiXCR; each CDR3 protein has one entry. The repertoire holds hundreds of thousands of distinct CDR3 sequences, with about 12% as singletons. This receptor was taken from a man between 25 and 39 years old who received the YFV17D yellow fever vaccine. The rearrangement joins TRBV5-1 to TRBJ1-1; TRBD1 agrees at 11 bases. Sequenced here: PBMCs, sampled on the day of the yellow fever booster vaccination. CDR3 residues: CASSGGTGGDTEAFF. CDR3 nucleotides: TGCGCCAGCAGCGGTGGGACAGGGGGGGACACTGAAGCTTTCTTT.